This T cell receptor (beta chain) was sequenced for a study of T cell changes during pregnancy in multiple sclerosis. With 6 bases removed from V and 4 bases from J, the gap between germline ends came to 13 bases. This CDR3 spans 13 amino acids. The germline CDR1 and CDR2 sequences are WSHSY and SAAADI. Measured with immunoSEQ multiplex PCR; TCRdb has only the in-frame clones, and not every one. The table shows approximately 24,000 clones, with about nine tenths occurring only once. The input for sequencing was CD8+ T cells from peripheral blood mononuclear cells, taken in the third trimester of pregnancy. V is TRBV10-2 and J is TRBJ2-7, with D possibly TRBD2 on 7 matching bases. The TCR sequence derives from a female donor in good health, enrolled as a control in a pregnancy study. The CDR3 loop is CASRGGAQYEQYF. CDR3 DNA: TGCGCCAGCAGGGGGGGGGCCCAATACGAGCAGTACTTC.